The 15 T cell receptor beta chains listed next were all sequenced from one sample in a study of cytomegalovirus exposure and HLA in healthy donors (dated by TCRdb to 2017 to 2019). The library was built by means of the immunoSEQ multiplex PCR assay. Held by TCRdb, this immuneACCESS table contains in-frame sequences only and omits some clones. Under half of the omission traces to an unresolved V gene where checked; the cause of the rest is unknown. This sample is represented by some 75,000 clones; approximately 96% of them were singletons. 1.3% of the sample goes to the ten largest clones. Specimen: PBMCs. These receptors were taken from a woman aged 18-35 years in good health and CMV-seronegative.

The rearrangement joins TRBV27 to TRBJ1-2; the D gene is possibly TRBD1 (6 bases). The CDR3 spans 15 residues. CDR1 MNHEY and CDR2 SMNVEV come from the germline V gene (reference sequence). V lost 7 bases and J 1 base, leaving 16 bases between the germline ends. This chain's CDR3 is CASKGKTGINYGYTF. CDR3 nucleotide sequence: TGTGCCAGCAAGGGGAAGACAGGAATTAACTATGGCTACACCTTC.

The CDR3 DNA follows: TGTGCCAGCAGTGGAGCGGGACTAGGCTCCTACAATGAGCAGTTCTTC. Translation: CASSGAGLGSYNEQFF. The genes are TRBV6-1 and TRBJ2-1, with 8 positions matching TRBD2. The V gene's germline CDR1 is MNHNS and CDR2 SASEGT. CDR3 length equals 16 residues. With V trimmed by 4 bases and J by 0 bases, 5 bases remained unmatched.

V gene TRBV4-1 combines with J gene TRBJ2-2, with TRBD2 matching over 7 bases. The CDR3 sequence is 18 residues long. Trimming took 1 base from V and 6 from J; bases not matched to a gene: 14. Germline V gene data show CDR1 as MGHRA and CDR2 as YSYEKL. CDR3 amino acids: CASSQVSKSGGSAGELFF. DNA of the CDR3: TGCGCCAGCAGCCAAGTTAGTAAGTCGGGAGGATCCGCCGGGGAGCTGTTTTTT.

This chain joins TRBV28 and TRBJ2-3; 7 nucleotides line up with TRBD2. V gave up 6 bases and J gave up 2 bases; unmatched junction bases: 8. This CDR3 contains 15 residues. Germline V gene sequence: CDR1 MDHEN, CDR2 SYDVKM. CDR3 nucleotide sequence: TGTGCCAGCAGGGGAGGGAGCTTGGTCACAGATACGCAGTATTTT. Amino acids: CASRGGSLVTDTQYF. The full variable domain, completed using reference TRBV28 and TRBJ2-3, is DVKVTQSSRYLVKRTGEKVFLECVQDMDHENMFWYRQDPGLGLRLIYFSYDVKMKEKGDIPEGYSVSREKKERFSLILESASTNQTSMYLCASRGGSLVTDTQYFGPGTRLTVL.

This chain joins TRBV5-8 and TRBJ1-5; D is unclear. Germline assignment: CDR1 SGHTS and CDR2 YDEGEE. The CDR3 runs 15 residues. V was clipped by 0 bases and J by 0 bases, with 7 bases between them. As DNA, the CDR3 is TGTGCCAGCAGCTTGGCTAGACTTAGCAATCAGCCCCAGCATTTT. Protein sequence: CASSLARLSNQPQHF.

The CDR3 is CAYRDRGRDYTF. The CDR3 DNA is TGTGCCTATCGGGACAGGGGGCGCGACTACACCTTC. This rearrangement joins TRBV30 to TRBJ1-2; 12 bases fit TRBD1. The CDR3 contains 12 residues. Germline CDR1 GTSNPN, CDR2 SVGIG (reference sequence). Trimming removed 7 bases from V and 10 bases from J; junction bases left unmatched: 7.

The J gene is TRBJ1-2, the V gene TRBV6-5; a possible D gene is TRBD1 (5 bases). V gave up 2 bases and J gave up 6 bases, with 7 bases separating them. Germline lookup yields CDR1 MNHEY and CDR2 SVGAGI. This CDR3 region has 12 residues. The CDR3 loop is CASSYAGDGYTF. CDR3 in DNA: TGTGCCAGCAGTTACGCGGGGGATGGCTACACCTTC.

The chain carries TRBV15 and TRBJ1-5, with TRBD1 as a possible D gene (6 bases). CDR3 length equals 15 residues. The germline V and J ends were trimmed by 0 bases and 5 bases, with 11 bases remaining between them. From germline, CDR1 is LNHNV and CDR2 YYDKDF (reference sequence). DNA for the CDR3: TGTGCCACCAGCAGAGATCCACAGGGATATCAGCCCCAGCATTTT. Residues: CATSRDPQGYQPQHF. Together with reference TRBV15 and TRBJ1-5, the CDR3 gives the full variable domain: DAMVIQNPRYQVTQFGKPVTLSCSQTLNHNVMYWYQQKSSQAPKLLFHYYDKDFNNEADTPDNFQSRRPNTSFCFLDIRSPGLGDTAMYLCATSRDPQGYQPQHFGDGTRLSIL.

This CDR3 is CASSLTGGGIDREKLFF. In DNA form, the CDR3 reads TGCGCCAGCAGCCTGACAGGGGGTGGGATCGATCGTGAAAAACTGTTTTTT. The rearrangement links TRBV5-1 to TRBJ1-4, with 9 bases that match TRBD1. Germline V gene lookup returns CDR1 SGHRS and CDR2 YFSETQ. The CDR3 is 17 residues long. V lost 4 bases to trimming and J lost 7 bases; unmatched junction nucleotides: 14.

V usage is TRBV2 and J usage is TRBJ2-1, with 16 bases that match TRBD2. V was clipped by 4 bases and J by 9 bases; unmatched bases: 9. This CDR3 is 17 amino acids long. Germline values: CDR1 SNHLY, CDR2 FYNNEI. The chain's CDR3 is CASSVGTSGRVISEQFF. The CDR3 DNA sequence: TGTGCCAGCAGTGTCGGGACTAGCGGGAGGGTAATATCTGAGCAGTTCTTC.

The V gene is TRBV5-1, the J gene TRBJ2-3, with 8 bases fitting TRBD2. The J segment lost 4 bases and the V segment lost 3 bases, leaving 13 bases of the junction unmatched. Germline-derived CDR1 and CDR2 are SGHRS and YFSETQ. The CDR3 length is 17 residues. CDR3 region: CASSSLGLGGIADTQYF. CDR3 DNA sequence: TGCGCCAGCAGCTCGTTGGGACTAGGAGGTATCGCAGATACGCAGTATTTT.

The chain recombines TRBV7-8 with TRBJ2-5; TRBD2 agrees at 12 bases. Germline CDR1 reads SGHVS; CDR2 reads FQNEAQ. CDR3 size: 14 residues. V was pared by 3 bases and J by 4 bases, with 0 bases of the junction left unmatched. CDR3 bases: TGTGCCAGCAGCTTGACTAGCGGGAGAGAGACCCAGTACTTC. This encodes CASSLTSGRETQYF.

The chain is built from TRBV2 and TRBJ1-4, with 10 bases fitting TRBD1. The CDR3 loop spans 13 amino acids. The germline gives CDR1 SNHLY, CDR2 FYNNEI. With V trimmed by 9 bases and J by 8 bases, 6 bases remained unmatched. In DNA, the CDR3 is TGTGCCAGACAGGGACAGGGGCGCGAAAAACTGTTTTTT. Protein sequence: CARQGQGREKLFF.

With respect to this clone: The germline gene is not matched at one end of the junction; a read error may be the cause. The V and J genes are TRBV6-4 and TRBJ1-2, with D perhaps matching TRBD1 (6 bases). Germline CDR1 and CDR2: MRHNA and SNTAGT. This CDR3 is built from 13 residues. The CDR3 nucleotides read TGTGCCAGCAGTCTAGGACAGAACTCTGGCTACACCTTC. This sequence encodes CASSLGQNSGYTF.

The rearrangement uses TRBV7-8 and TRBJ2-3; 8 bases line up with TRBD1. CDR1 and CDR2 from the germline V gene are SGHVS and FQNEAQ. V shed 5 bases, J shed 2 bases, and the junction held 6 bases outside the gene matches. This CDR3 region has 15 residues. The CDR3 is CASSTDRGFTDTQYF. The CDR3 coding sequence is TGTGCCAGCAGCACCGACAGGGGATTCACAGATACGCAGTATTTT.